This T cell receptor (beta chain) derives from a study of Graves' ophthalmopathy and Graves' hyperthyroidism. Points from the study as a whole: With around 65% sensitivity and 72% to 85% specificity, the model predicted ophthalmopathy progression. Separation of ophthalmopathy from stable hyperthyroidism was achieved by a 13-signature model, at 85% to 90% sensitivity and 81.08% specificity.

As the template, RNA transcripts were used to amplify TCR beta CDR3 regions. First-round RT-PCR with HTBI primers preceded a second-round multiplex PCR. TCRdb re-analysed the multiplex PCR reads in MiXCR, keeping a single row per CDR3 protein. Of 350,000 to 450,000 distinct CDR3 sequences listed, about a sixth are singletons. Ineligible for inclusion were patients with other autoimmune diseases, uncontrolled infections, pregnancy or lactation. V lost 7 bases and J 5 bases, leaving 21 bases between the germline ends. Germline V CDR1 and CDR2: MNHEY, SMNVEV (reference sequence). CDR3 length: 15 amino acids. This clonotype was seen at least ten times. Antigen unknown.

The clonotype comes from a woman aged 18-29 years with Graves' ophthalmopathy. The sequenced material came from peripheral blood. The rearrangement links TRBV27 to TRBJ2-7; D is possibly TRBD2 (6 bases). The CDR3 is CASNVWWGEKNEQYF. The CDR3 region has the DNA TGTGCCAGCAACGTTTGGTGGGGGGAGAAAAACGAGCAGTACTTC.